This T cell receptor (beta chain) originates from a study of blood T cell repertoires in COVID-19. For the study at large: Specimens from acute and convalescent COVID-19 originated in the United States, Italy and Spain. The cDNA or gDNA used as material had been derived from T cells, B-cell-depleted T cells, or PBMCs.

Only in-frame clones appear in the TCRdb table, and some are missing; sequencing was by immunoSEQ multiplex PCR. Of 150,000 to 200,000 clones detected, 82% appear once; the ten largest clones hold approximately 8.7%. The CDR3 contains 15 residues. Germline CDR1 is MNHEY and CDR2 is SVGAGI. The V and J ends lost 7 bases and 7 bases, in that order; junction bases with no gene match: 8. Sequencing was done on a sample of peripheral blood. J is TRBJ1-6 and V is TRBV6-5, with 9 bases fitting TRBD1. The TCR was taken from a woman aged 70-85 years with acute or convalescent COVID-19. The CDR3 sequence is CASILDRGGNSPLHF. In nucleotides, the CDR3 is TGTGCCAGCATACTGGACAGGGGTGGAAATTCACCCCTCCACTTT.